This entry lists 10 T cell receptor beta chains sequenced from one sample in a study of Ad26.COV2.S vaccination and SARS-CoV-2 variants. The data were produced by immunoSEQ multiplex PCR, yet TCRdb's version contains in-frame clones alone and is incomplete. The table has about 440,000 clones, around 91% seen once. The treatment: about 20 received Ad26.COV2.S at low or high dose, single or two shots; several received placebo; per-sample allocation not given. Day 63 after the first vaccine or placebo injection was the time point for sampling. The sequencing here drew on peripheral blood, taken in a trial of Ad26.COV2.S vaccine versus placebo. All receptors derive from a person aged 18 to 59 who received the Ad26.COV2.S COVID-19 vaccine or a placebo.

The chain joins TRBV11-1 to TRBJ1-3; D is ambiguous. V lost 4 bases and J lost 0, with 13 bases in between. Germline loops: CDR1 SGHAT, CDR2 FQDESV (reference sequence). CDR3 length equals 16 residues. The CDR3, as DNA: TGTGCCAGCAGCTCCACCCGGGGAATCTCTGGAAACACCATATATTTT. This sequence encodes CASSSTRGISGNTIYF.

This chain uses TRBV27 with TRBJ2-7; TRBD2 matches 9 bases. V was pared by 3 bases and J by 3 bases, with 6 bases of the junction left unmatched. From germline, CDR1 is MNHEY and CDR2 SMNVEV (reference sequence). The CDR3 runs 15 residues. The CDR3 DNA sequence: TGTGCCAGCAGTTTTAATAGCGGGAGTTTCTACGAGCAGTACTTC. This encodes CASSFNSGSFYEQYF.

V usage is TRBV6-1 and J usage is TRBJ2-7; perhaps TRBD1 as D (5 bases). The CDR3 covers 15 residues. Looked up from germline, CDR1 is MNHNS and CDR2 is SASEGT. The germline V and J ends were trimmed by 2 bases and 2 bases, with 13 bases remaining between them. The CDR3 DNA sequence: TGTGCCAGCAGTGAAAGGGGTTGGGTGGCCTACGAGCAGTACTTC. Translation: CASSERGWVAYEQYF.

The V and J genes are TRBV10-3 and TRBJ2-2; TRBD2 might be the D (5 bases). CDR3 length equals 14 residues. The germline gives CDR1 ENHRY, CDR2 SYGVKD. Trimming removed 6 bases at V and 5 bases at J, with 13 bases between. Here the CDR3 DNA reads TGTGCCATCAGCCCCCTACTAGGGACCGGGGAGCTGTTTTTT. It is translated as CAISPLLGTGELFF.

The chain uses TRBV28 and TRBJ1-1, with D uncertain. CDR1 is MDHEN and CDR2 is SYDVKM in the germline V gene. V dropped 2 bases and J dropped 10 bases, with 14 bases sitting between them. This CDR3 is built from 13 residues. The CDR3 sequence is CASSLLGDQAAFF. CDR3 in DNA: TGTGCCAGCAGTTTACTTGGCGATCAAGCAGCTTTCTTT. Complete variable domain (other parts from reference TRBV28 and TRBJ1-1): DVKVTQSSRYLVKRTGEKVFLECVQDMDHENMFWYRQDPGLGLRLIYFSYDVKMKEKGDIPEGYSVSREKKERFSLILESASTNQTSMYLCASSLLGDQAAFFGQGTRLTVV.

This clone was detected once. The chain is built from TRBV10-3 and TRBJ2-1, with 10 nucleotides matching TRBD2. The CDR3 is 17 residues long. The germline gives CDR1 ENHRY, CDR2 SYGVKD. With V trimmed by 3 bases and J by 2 bases, 7 bases remained unmatched. CDR3 DNA: TGTGCCATCAGTGAAAGGACTAGCGGAACCCCCTACAATGAGCAGTTCTTC. Translation: CAISERTSGTPYNEQFF.

The rearrangement uses TRBV28 and TRBJ2-3; D unclear. Germline CDR1 and CDR2: MDHEN and SYDVKM. The CDR3 sequence is 12 residues long. Trimming removed 6 bases at V and 2 bases at J, with 6 bases between. The CDR3 region is CASSPDTDTQYF. The DNA for the CDR3 is TGTGCCAGCAGCCCAGACACAGATACGCAGTATTTT.

The chain carries TRBV5-1 and TRBJ1-1; D unresolved. Trimming left V 1 base short and J 0 bases short, with 7 bases between. Germline values: CDR1 SGHRS, CDR2 YFSETQ. The CDR3 has 14 residues. CDR3 protein: CASSLTSLNTEAFF. The CDR3 nucleotides read TGCGCCAGCAGCTTGACCAGCTTGAACACTGAAGCTTTCTTT.

The chain is built from TRBV5-6 and TRBJ1-6; 8 bases map to TRBD1. Germline V gene data show CDR1 as SGHDT and CDR2 as YYEEEE. V was pared by 4 bases and J by 7 bases, with 10 bases of the junction left unmatched. This CDR3 comprises 16 residues. CDR3 region: CASSTAGQAPNSPLHF. The CDR3 region has the DNA TGTGCCAGCAGCACCGCGGGACAGGCCCCCAATTCACCCCTCCACTTT. Variable domain in full (rest from reference TRBV5-6 and TRBJ1-6): DAGVTQSPTHLIKTRGQQVTLRCSPKSGHDTVSWYQQALGQGPQFIFQYYEEEERQRGNFPDRFSGHQFPNYSSELNVNALLLGDSALYLCASSTAGQAPNSPLHFGNGTRLTVT.

A note on this clone: Other DNA sequences within the sample encode an identical CDR3. The V and J genes are TRBV6-1 and TRBJ2-7, with 8 nucleotides matching TRBD2. The V and J ends lost 1 base and 2 bases, in that order; junction bases with no gene match: 4. The CDR3 sequence is 15 residues long. CDR1 is MNHNS and CDR2 is SASEGT in the germline V gene. This CDR3 reads CASSEGTSGTYEQYF. In DNA, the CDR3 is TGTGCCAGCAGTGAAGGAACTAGCGGAACCTACGAGCAGTACTTC.